The 20 T cell receptor beta chains presented below share a single source sample, sequenced in a study of blood T cell repertoires in COVID-19. Some clones are missing from TCRdb's copy, which holds only in-frame ones; the method was immunoSEQ multiplex PCR. The sample has roughly 260,000 clones; about 90% are singletons. Sequenced material: PBMCs or T cells enriched from blood (not recorded which). These receptors all stem from a human donor in a cohort exposed to, infected with or recovered from COVID-19 (not recorded which). The donor label of this sample is uncertain.

The chain couples TRBV7-2 to TRBJ1-1; TRBD1 is a possible D gene (5 bases). The germline gives CDR1 SGHTA, CDR2 FQGNSA. The CDR3 contains 14 residues. V lost 4 bases and J lost 4, with 13 bases in between. CDR3 coding DNA: TGTGCCAGCAGCTCGGGACTCCCGGGCACTGAAGCTTTCTTT. Its protein product is CASSSGLPGTEAFF.

The chain employs TRBV19 and TRBJ1-2, with no clear D. The CDR3 spans 12 residues. Germline loops: CDR1 LNHDA, CDR2 SQIVND (reference sequence). The V end lost 1 base, the J end lost 8 bases, and 8 bases lay between the germline ends. The CDR3 loop reads CASSIAELGYTF. DNA for the CDR3: TGTGCCAGTAGTATAGCCGAGTTGGGCTACACCTTC.

This chain links TRBV24-1 with TRBJ1-2; D is ambiguous. Trimming took off 2 bases at V and 8 bases at J, with 11 bases between the two ends. There are 13 residues in the CDR3. CDR1 is KGHDR and CDR2 is SFDVKD in the germline V gene. The DNA of the CDR3 is TGTGCCACCAGTGATTGGAGTTTTCGAGGCTACACCTTC. Translated: CATSDWSFRGYTF.

This CDR3 is CASGLGDRGGQYF. The CDR3 DNA follows: TGTGCTAGTGGTTTGGGGGACAGGGGTGGGCAGTACTTC. V usage is TRBV12-5 and J usage is TRBJ2-7; 10 positions agree with TRBD1. Germline CDR1 and CDR2: LGHNT and FRNRAP. This CDR3 has 13 amino acids. V lost 1 base to trimming and J lost 9 bases; unmatched junction nucleotides: 3.

The rearrangement links TRBV6-5 to TRBJ1-3; no clear D. Trimming removed 8 bases at V and 4 bases at J, with 6 bases between. The CDR3 consists of 11 residues. CDR1 is MNHEY, CDR2 SVGAGI, per germline. The CDR3 bases are TGTGCCAGCGGAGTGGGAAACACCATATATTTT. As protein: CASGVGNTIYF.

This rearrangement joins TRBV6-2 or TRBV6-3 to TRBJ2-2; TRBD1 matches 9 bases. Per germline, CDR1 MNHEY and CDR2 SVGEGT. V trimming: 4 bases; J trimming: 0 bases; junction bases outside the gene matches: 3. The CDR3 has 16 amino acids. The CDR3 nucleotides read TGTGCCAGCAGTTCAGGGGACAGGGCGAACACCGGGGAGCTGTTTTTT. Translating gives CASSSGDRANTGELFF.

Comments on this clone: Other DNA sequences of this sample code for an identical CDR3. The chain couples TRBV25-1 to TRBJ1-1, with TRBD1 identical over 8 bases. With 3 bases clipped from V and 5 bases from J, the junction kept 2 bases outside the gene matches. CDR1 is MGHDK and CDR2 is SYGVNS in the germline V gene. The length of the CDR3 is 13 residues. As DNA, the CDR3 is TGTGCCAGCAGTGACAGGGGGCGAACTGAAGCTTTCTTT. As protein: CASSDRGRTEAFF.

The chain uses TRBV7-2 and TRBJ1-3, with 7 bases fitting TRBD1. The V gene's germline CDR1 is SGHTA and CDR2 FQGNSA. V was clipped by 8 bases and J by 4 bases; unmatched bases: 8. The length of the CDR3 is 14 residues. The CDR3 DNA follows: TGTGCCAGCGGCGGGACAGTAGCGGGAAACACCATATATTTT. Translated, it gives CASGGTVAGNTIYF.

V usage is TRBV5-1 and J usage is TRBJ2-1; 8 nucleotides agree with TRBD2. Germline lookup yields CDR1 SGHRS and CDR2 YFSETQ. After removal of 0 bases from V and 2 bases from J, the junction contained 10 bases not matched to a gene. The CDR3 has 18 residues. The CDR3 loop is CASSLAGTSAKTYNEQFF. The CDR3 DNA is TGCGCCAGCAGCTTGGCGGGGACTAGTGCCAAGACCTACAATGAGCAGTTCTTC.

The chain uses TRBV2 and TRBJ2-7, with 13 positions matching TRBD2. The germline gives CDR1 SNHLY, CDR2 FYNNEI. The CDR3 extends over 15 amino acids. The ends lost 5 bases at V and 5 bases at J; junction bases unmatched: 6. CDR3 DNA sequence: TGTGCCAGCAGTTCTCGCGGACTAGCGGGGGACGAGCAGTACTTC. Protein sequence: CASSSRGLAGDEQYF.

The chain uses TRBV15 and TRBJ2-2; 9 positions agree with TRBD1. Germline V gene data show CDR1 as LNHNV and CDR2 as YYDKDF (reference sequence). CDR3 length: 17 residues. With V trimmed by 2 bases and J by 4 bases, 8 bases remained unmatched. In DNA, the CDR3 is TGTGCCACCAGCAGACTCGGACAGGGGCGTATCACCGGGGAGCTGTTTTTT. Its translation: CATSRLGQGRITGELFF.

The rearrangement uses TRBV29-1 and TRBJ1-1; unclear D gene. CDR1 SQVTM and CDR2 ANQGSEA come from the germline V gene. V lost 4 bases and J lost 6, with 3 bases in between. CDR3 length: 9 amino acids. The DNA for the CDR3 is TGCAGCGTTGGAGCTGAAGCTTTCTTT. Its translation is CSVGAEAFF.

The chain uses TRBV10-3 and TRBJ2-5; tentatively, D is TRBD1 (5 bases). V was shortened by 2 bases and J by 5 bases, with 9 bases between the two germline ends. The CDR3 has 13 residues. Per germline, CDR1 ENHRY and CDR2 SYGVKD. The CDR3 bases are TGTGCCATCAGTGAGGGGGCGTGGGAGACCCAGTACTTC. Its translation: CAISEGAWETQYF.

The V gene is TRBV3-1 (or the pseudogene TRBV3-2), the J gene TRBJ1-2, with TRBD1 matching 10 bases. The CDR3 totals 13 residues. Per germline, CDR1 LGHDT and CDR2 YNNKEL (reference sequence). Trimming cost V 4 bases and J 6 bases; bases outside gene matches: 2. DNA of the CDR3: TGTGCCAGCAGCCTGACAGGGGGCGATGGCTACACCTTC. It translates to CASSLTGGDGYTF.

The chain employs TRBV27 and TRBJ2-1; tentative D call: TRBD2 (5 bases). Trimming removed 5 bases at V and 4 bases at J, with 21 bases between. This CDR3 spans 17 amino acids. CDR1 and CDR2 from the germline V gene are MNHEY and SMNVEV (reference sequence). The CDR3: CASSPRPRGYAYNEQFF. DNA of the CDR3: TGTGCCAGCAGTCCCAGACCCCGGGGTTACGCATACAATGAGCAGTTCTTC.

This clone turned up a few times. The V gene is TRBV5-6, the J gene TRBJ1-1; D is ambiguous. V was cut by 0 bases and J by 8 bases, with 8 bases left in between. The germline gives CDR1 SGHDT, CDR2 YYEEEE. This CDR3 contains 12 residues. CDR3 coding DNA: TGTGCCAGCAGCTTGGTGGGGAGAGAAGCTTTCTTT. It is translated as CASSLVGREAFF.

This clone showed up just once. The genes are TRBV5-1 and TRBJ1-1; D remains unclear. Trimming took 2 bases from V and 4 from J, leaving 15 bases between them. CDR1 is SGHRS and CDR2 is YFSETQ in the germline V gene. This CDR3 has 15 residues. This CDR3 reads CASSFGYRTGTEAFF. DNA for the CDR3: TGCGCCAGCAGCTTCGGGTACCGTACGGGCACTGAAGCTTTCTTT. The full variable domain, rest sourced from reference TRBV5-1 and TRBJ1-1, is KAGVTQTPRYLIKTRGQQVTLSCSPISGHRSVSWYQQTPGQGLQFLFEYFSETQRNKGNFPGRFSGRQFSNSRSEMNVSTLELGDSALYLCASSFGYRTGTEAFFGQGTRLTVV.

The rearrangement uses TRBV18 and TRBJ1-1, with 7 bases aligning to TRBD1. Trimming at V came to 5 bases and at J to 2 bases, leaving 5 bases not matched to a gene. CDR3 length: 14 amino acids. CDR1 is KGHSH and CDR2 is LQKENI in the germline V gene. The CDR3: CASSSRDRNTEAFF. The CDR3 DNA sequence: TGTGCCAGCTCATCCCGGGACAGAAACACTGAAGCTTTCTTT.

The chain joins TRBV10-3 to TRBJ2-6, with TRBD1 matching 9 bases. This CDR3 has 16 amino acids. CDR1 and CDR2 from the germline V gene are ENHRY and SYGVKD. V lost 6 bases and J lost 0; bases outside the gene matches: 3. The CDR3 sequence is CAIRGDRASGANVLTF. CDR3 DNA: TGTGCCATCAGGGGGGACAGGGCCTCTGGGGCCAACGTCCTGACTTTC.

The chain carries TRBV6-5 and TRBJ2-2; a possible D gene is TRBD2 (6 bases). The V end lost 10 bases, the J end lost 5 bases, and 17 bases lay between the germline ends. This CDR3 is built from 14 residues. Germline V gene lookup returns CDR1 MNHEY and CDR2 SVGAGI. This chain's CDR3 is CATQAGLGTGELFF. CDR3 in DNA: TGTGCCACCCAAGCGGGCCTAGGGACCGGGGAGCTGTTTTTT.